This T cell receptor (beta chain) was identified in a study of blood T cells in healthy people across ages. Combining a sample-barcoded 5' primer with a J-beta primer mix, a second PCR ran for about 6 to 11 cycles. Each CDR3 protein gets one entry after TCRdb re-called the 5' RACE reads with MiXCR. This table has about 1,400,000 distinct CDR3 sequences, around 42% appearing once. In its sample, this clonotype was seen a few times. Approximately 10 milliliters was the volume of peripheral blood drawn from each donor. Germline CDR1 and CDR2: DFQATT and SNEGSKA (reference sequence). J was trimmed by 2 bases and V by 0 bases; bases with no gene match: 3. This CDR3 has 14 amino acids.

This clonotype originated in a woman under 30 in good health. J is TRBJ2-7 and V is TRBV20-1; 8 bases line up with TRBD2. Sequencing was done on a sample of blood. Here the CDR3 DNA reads TGCAGTGCTAGAGATTTCGGGAGGGCCTACGAGCAGTACTTC. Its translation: CSARDFGRAYEQYF.